A selection of T cell receptor beta chains follows, all from one sample in a study of T cells in Graves' hyperthyroidism and ophthalmopathy. TCRdb re-derived calls from the multiplex PCR reads in MiXCR, one entry per CDR3 protein. This table holds about 420,000 distinct CDR3 sequences, roughly an eighth found once. Sequencing input: blood. These receptors were taken from a woman aged 18-35 years with Graves' hyperthyroidism. Both conserved end residues are part of each CDR3. For some rows the clone size is stated as once, few or many, or as a class when expanded; others skip it.

size: many; V: TRBV30; J: TRBJ1-1; CDR3: CAWRSGEGTEAFF
size: NA; V: TRBV25-1; J: TRBJ2-7; CDR3: CASSEGGFNYEQYF
size: many; V: TRBV11-2; J: TRBJ2-4; CDR3: CASSLDRAFHFPKNIQYF
size: many; V: TRBV5-1; J: TRBJ1-1; CDR3: CASSQPGVTEAFF
size: many; V: TRBV7-3; J: TRBJ2-1; CDR3: CASSFDEGSYNEQFF
size: NA; V: TRBV6-2/TRBV6-3; J: TRBJ1-1; CDR3: CASRPGGSTEAFF
size: NA; V: TRBV6-4; J: TRBJ2-2; CDR3: CASSVLGDTGELFF
size: NA; V: TRBV19; J: TRBJ2-1; CDR3: CASSRAGGTYNEQFF
size: many; V: TRBV6-1; J: TRBJ2-1; CDR3: CASSEFALDSYNEQFF
size: many; V: TRBV3-1; J: TRBJ1-1; CDR3: CASSQDEKSEAFF
size: many; V: TRBV29-1; J: TRBJ2-7; CDR3: CSAATGVTYEQYF
size: many; V: TRBV5-1; J: TRBJ2-2; CDR3: CASSFGRTGGTGELFF
size: NA; V: TRBV7-9; J: TRBJ2-7; CDR3: CASSPPRGGSYEQYF
size: many; V: TRBV28; J: TRBJ1-2; CDR3: CASSSTQGRFYGYTF
size: few; V: TRBV5-8; J: TRBJ1-6; CDR3: CASSLMGANSPLHF
size: many; V: TRBV7-9; J: TRBJ2-3; CDR3: CASSLDGQRGADTQYF
size: NA; V: TRBV28; J: TRBJ1-4; CDR3: CASRTLTDRNEKLFF
size: NA; V: TRBV18; J: TRBJ2-3; CDR3: CASSTTSGSGDTQYF
size: many; V: TRBV28; J: TRBJ2-7; CDR3: CASSLYKTVEQYF
size: many; V: TRBV12-3/TRBV12-4; J: TRBJ2-1; CDR3: CASSFTRDYNNEQFF
size: many; V: TRBV4-1; J: TRBJ2-1; CDR3: CASSQDGLAGVLRNEQFF
size: many; V: TRBV30; J: TRBJ1-1; CDR3: CAWSLNTLNTEAFF
size: NA; V: TRBV4-1; J: TRBJ2-2; CDR3: CASSHLGLTGELFF
size: many; V: TRBV27; J: TRBJ2-1; CDR3: CASSPRYQGYNEQFF
size: NA; V: TRBV19; J: TRBJ1-5; CDR3: CASSIDEQINQPQHF
size: NA; V: TRBV19; J: TRBJ1-2; CDR3: CATFDRAGYGYTF
size: many; V: TRBV28; J: TRBJ2-3; CDR3: CASSTTVSRPDTQYF
size: few; V: TRBV7-9; J: TRBJ2-7; CDR3: CASSPGGLARTYEQYF
size: few; V: TRBV11-2; J: TRBJ1-5; CDR3: CASSSDRSQPQHF
size: NA; V: TRBV7-2; J: TRBJ1-2; CDR3: CASSPRTGGYTF
size: few; V: TRBV27; J: TRBJ2-7; CDR3: CASISTPGPPNEQYF
size: NA; V: TRBV20-1; J: TRBJ1-5; CDR3: CSASPRGIRNQPQHF
size: many; V: TRBV7-2; J: TRBJ2-3; CDR3: CASSYPTAQYF
size: NA; V: TRBV20-1; J: TRBJ1-1; CDR3: CSARERLTALNTEAFF
size: NA; V: TRBV29-1; J: TRBJ1-1; CDR3: CSVEGNGESTEAFF
size: few; V: TRBV30; J: TRBJ2-7; CDR3: CAWSERDHLLEQYF
size: many; V: TRBV5-1; J: TRBJ2-7; CDR3: CASSLAAGSYEQYF
size: many; V: TRBV19; J: TRBJ1-1; CDR3: CASTNRRVMNTEAFF
size: NA; V: TRBV19; J: TRBJ2-5; CDR3: CASSLQGMETQYF
size: NA; V: TRBV20-1; J: TRBJ2-7; CDR3: CSATSGSVDEQYF
size: many; V: TRBV28; J: TRBJ1-2; CDR3: CASQDARQRGGYTF
size: many; V: TRBV11-2; J: TRBJ1-1; CDR3: CATRRVDTEAFF